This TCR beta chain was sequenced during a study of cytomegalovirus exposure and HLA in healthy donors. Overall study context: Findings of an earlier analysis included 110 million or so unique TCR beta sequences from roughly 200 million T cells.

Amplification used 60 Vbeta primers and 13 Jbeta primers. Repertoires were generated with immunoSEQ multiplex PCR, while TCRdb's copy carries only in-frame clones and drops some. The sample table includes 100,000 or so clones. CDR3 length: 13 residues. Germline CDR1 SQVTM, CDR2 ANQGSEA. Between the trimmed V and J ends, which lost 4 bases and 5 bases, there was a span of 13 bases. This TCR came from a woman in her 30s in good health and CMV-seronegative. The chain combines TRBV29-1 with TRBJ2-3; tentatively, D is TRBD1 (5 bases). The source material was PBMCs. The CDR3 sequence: CSVVWQGIDTQYF. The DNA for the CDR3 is TGCAGCGTTGTATGGCAGGGAATAGATACGCAGTATTTT.